This T cell receptor (beta chain) appears in the sequencing data of a study of blood T cell repertoires in COVID-19. Study-wide context: Whether acute or convalescent, the COVID-19 samples came from the United States, Italy and Spain.

The CDR3 runs to 21 residues. Per the original methods: Reference gene primer amplification gave estimated nucleated cell counts. Using immunoSEQ multiplex PCR, the repertoire was profiled, and TCRdb retains in-frame clones only, with some absent. The V and J calls and clone size were taken over from that table, and D and trimming were inferred from the DNA. The sample carries around 300,000 clones, 75% to 90% recorded once. J is TRBJ2-3 and V is TRBV1; the table names TRBD2, a call not compared with the DNA. TRBV1 is a pseudogene locus. Sequencing was done on a sample of peripheral blood. This TCR was recovered from a woman younger than 45 who had recovered from COVID-19. CDR3 residues: CTSSQDPPPGLAGASTDTQYF. CDR3 DNA sequence: TGCACCAGCAGCCAAGATCCCCCGCCGGGACTAGCGGGAGCTAGCACAGATACGCAGTATTTT.